This T cell receptor (beta chain) appears in the sequencing data of a study of OX40 agonist ivuxolimab in advanced cancers. Study observations and caveats: The study found that CD8+ T cells averaged more expanded clones than CD4+. Blood T cells, both CD4+ and CD8+, expanded clonally by week 6 at 0.1 to 3.0 mg/kg.

TCRdb keeps only in-frame clones here, not all; method: immunoSEQ multiplex PCR. This sample has roughly 64,000 clones; around four fifths occur once, and the top ten carry around 2.1%. Notes on this clone: Its antigen is currently unknown.

This CDR3 comprises 13 residues. Per germline, CDR1 SGHRS and CDR2 YFSETQ. J gave up 3 bases and V 5 bases, and 2 bases lay outside the gene matches. Sequenced here: CD4+ or CD8+ T cells sorted from blood, sampled in a trial of the OX40 agonist ivuxolimab. The TCR originated in an adult with an advanced solid tumor such as melanoma, head and neck, liver or kidney cancer. The rearrangement joins TRBV5-1 to TRBJ2-3; 8 bases are shared with TRBD1. The CDR3 DNA is TGCGCCAGCAGGGACAGGGAGACAGATACGCAGTATTTT. Its protein is CASRDRETDTQYF.